A selection of T cell receptor beta chains follows, all from one sample in a study of beta chain features in type 1 diabetes. Sequencing used immunoSEQ multiplex PCR; TCRdb keeps in-frame clones, though not all of them. The repertoire consists of hundreds of thousands of clones, with approximately 11% occurring once and the leading ten covering over 0.015%. The sequenced sample was naive CD4+ T cells from blood. These receptors came from a man aged 25-40 years with type 1 diabetes. CDR3s include the opening cysteine and the closing phenylalanine or tryptophan. A D gene is named only where the DNA matches it firmly. Rows may omit the clone size; those that give it use once, few, many or a size class.

v_call: TRBV4-3
d_call: .
j_call: TRBJ2-5
clone_size: .
cdr3_aa: CASSQVSGRETQYF
cdr3_nt: TGCGCCAGCAGCCAAGTGTCGGGTCGGGAGACCCAGTACTTC

v_call: TRBV7-6
d_call: .
j_call: TRBJ2-5
clone_size: .
cdr3_aa: CASSSDPGGETQYF
cdr3_nt: TGTGCCAGCAGCTCCGACCCAGGTGGGGAGACCCAGTACTTC

v_call: TRBV7-2
d_call: TRBD2
j_call: TRBJ2-3
clone_size: .
cdr3_aa: CASSFDSGGVSDTQYF
cdr3_nt: TGTGCCAGCAGCTTCGATAGCGGGGGGGTGTCAGATACGCAGTATTTT

v_call: TRBV29-1
d_call: TRBD1
j_call: TRBJ1-1
clone_size: few
cdr3_aa: CSVEVGTGRLEAFF
cdr3_nt: TGCAGCGTTGAAGTCGGGACAGGTCGCCTTGAAGCTTTCTTT

v_call: TRBV15
d_call: TRBD1
j_call: TRBJ2-7
clone_size: .
cdr3_aa: CATSRGDRAYEQYF
cdr3_nt: TGTGCCACCAGCAGGGGGGACAGGGCCTACGAGCAGTACTTC

v_call: TRBV21-1
d_call: .
j_call: TRBJ2-3
clone_size: few
cdr3_aa: CASTPLQARREDTQYF
cdr3_nt: TGTGCCAGCACCCCGCTCCAGGCTAGACGGGAGGATACGCAGTATTTT

v_call: TRBV4-3
d_call: .
j_call: TRBJ2-2
clone_size: few
cdr3_aa: CASSQRWHHSVQNTGELFF
cdr3_nt: TGCGCCAGCAGCCAAAGGTGGCACCATAGCGTTCAAAACACCGGGGAGCTGTTTTTT

v_call: TRBV7-9
d_call: .
j_call: TRBJ2-5
clone_size: .
cdr3_aa: CASSPIATTQETQYF
cdr3_nt: TGTGCCAGCAGCCCTATCGCAACTACCCAAGAGACCCAGTACTTC

v_call: TRBV5-1
d_call: TRBD1
j_call: TRBJ1-4
clone_size: few
cdr3_aa: CASSQFGQGAGEKLFF
cdr3_nt: TGCGCCAGCAGCCAATTCGGACAGGGGGCAGGAGAAAAACTGTTTTTT

v_call: TRBV18
d_call: TRBD1
j_call: TRBJ1-5
clone_size: few
cdr3_aa: CASSRDRGGQPQHF
cdr3_nt: TGTGCCAGCTCACGGGACAGGGGCGGTCAGCCCCAGCATTTT

v_call: TRBV18
d_call: TRBD1
j_call: TRBJ2-5
clone_size: few
cdr3_aa: CASSPPGTAETQYF
cdr3_nt: TGTGCCAGCTCACCACCGGGGACAGCGGAGACCCAGTACTTC

v_call: TRBV5-1
d_call: TRBD1
j_call: TRBJ1-2
clone_size: .
cdr3_aa: CASSFQGADYGYTF
cdr3_nt: TGCGCCAGCAGCTTTCAGGGGGCAGACTATGGCTACACCTTC

v_call: TRBV10-3
d_call: TRBD2
j_call: TRBJ2-5
clone_size: .
cdr3_aa: CAIRPSGGLQETQYF
cdr3_nt: TGTGCCATCAGGCCTAGCGGGGGGCTCCAAGAGACCCAGTACTTC

v_call: TRBV7-2
d_call: TRBD2
j_call: TRBJ2-7
clone_size: .
cdr3_aa: CASSTSGGYEQYF
cdr3_nt: TGTGCCAGCAGCACTAGCGGGGGGTACGAGCAGTACTTC

v_call: TRBV9
d_call: TRBD2
j_call: TRBJ2-3
clone_size: few
cdr3_aa: CASSPTGTTPDTQYF
cdr3_nt: TGTGCCAGCAGCCCAACCGGGACTACCCCAGATACGCAGTATTTT

v_call: TRBV11-2
d_call: .
j_call: TRBJ2-3
clone_size: few
cdr3_aa: CASSLTADTQYF
cdr3_nt: TGTGCCAGCAGCTTGACTGCCGATACGCAGTATTTT

v_call: TRBV18
d_call: .
j_call: TRBJ2-7
clone_size: .
cdr3_aa: CASSQGQALREQYF
cdr3_nt: TGTGCCAGCTCCCAGGGGCAGGCGTTAAGGGAGCAGTACTTC

v_call: TRBV18
d_call: .
j_call: TRBJ2-3
clone_size: .
cdr3_aa: CASSPMAGSTDTQYF
cdr3_nt: TGTGCCAGCTCACCAATGGCAGGTAGCACAGATACGCAGTATTTT

v_call: TRBV2
d_call: .
j_call: TRBJ2-1
clone_size: .
cdr3_aa: CASCLAGQYNEQFF
cdr3_nt: TGTGCCAGCTGCTTGGCGGGGCAATACAATGAGCAGTTCTTC

v_call: TRBV6-5
d_call: .
j_call: TRBJ1-3
clone_size: .
cdr3_aa: CASTEWGDPTNTIYF
cdr3_nt: TGTGCCAGCACCGAGTGGGGGGATCCGACGAACACCATATATTTT

v_call: TRBV27
d_call: .
j_call: TRBJ1-2
clone_size: .
cdr3_aa: CASSRRAGVDYGYTF
cdr3_nt: TGTGCCAGCAGCCGCAGGGCAGGAGTTGACTATGGCTACACCTTC

v_call: TRBV11-1
d_call: TRBD1
j_call: TRBJ2-7
clone_size: few
cdr3_aa: CASSLVWGQSSYEQYF
cdr3_nt: TGTGCCAGCAGCTTGGTTTGGGGACAGAGCTCCTACGAGCAGTACTTC

v_call: TRBV7-2
d_call: TRBD2
j_call: TRBJ2-5
clone_size: .
cdr3_aa: CASSGVAGGKGTQYF
cdr3_nt: TGTGCCAGCAGTGGGGTAGCGGGGGGAAAAGGGACCCAGTACTTC

v_call: TRBV6-1
d_call: TRBD2
j_call: TRBJ2-5
clone_size: .
cdr3_aa: CASSPRGGRETQYF
cdr3_nt: TGTGCCAGCAGCCCCCGGGGGGGCAGGGAGACCCAGTACTTC

v_call: TRBV7-2
d_call: .
j_call: TRBJ1-5
clone_size: few
cdr3_aa: CASSPAEAGNQPQHF
cdr3_nt: TGTGCCAGCAGCCCAGCGGAGGCTGGCAATCAGCCCCAGCATTTT

v_call: TRBV30
d_call: TRBD2
j_call: TRBJ2-5
clone_size: .
cdr3_aa: CAWSGGWASGLQETQYF
cdr3_nt: TGTGCCTGGAGCGGGGGTTGGGCTAGCGGACTTCAAGAGACCCAGTACTTC

v_call: TRBV4-1
d_call: TRBD2
j_call: TRBJ2-1
clone_size: .
cdr3_aa: CASSQELRGGVNNEQFF
cdr3_nt: TGCGCCAGCAGCCAAGAGTTACGCGGGGGGGTTAACAATGAGCAGTTCTTC

v_call: TRBV19
d_call: TRBD2
j_call: TRBJ2-3
clone_size: .
cdr3_aa: CASSSRLAGDTDTQYF
cdr3_nt: TGTGCCAGTAGTAGCCGACTAGCGGGGGACACAGATACGCAGTATTTT

v_call: TRBV7-3
d_call: .
j_call: TRBJ1-1
clone_size: .
cdr3_aa: CASSLTAGNTEAFF
cdr3_nt: TGTGCCAGCAGCTTAACTGCGGGGAACACTGAAGCTTTCTTT

v_call: TRBV9
d_call: TRBD1
j_call: TRBJ2-1
clone_size: .
cdr3_aa: CASSGWTGGPEGQFF
cdr3_nt: TGTGCCAGCAGCGGTTGGACAGGGGGCCCCGAGGGGCAGTTCTTC

v_call: TRBV15
d_call: .
j_call: TRBJ2-3
clone_size: few
cdr3_aa: CATSRVPGMSTDTQYF
cdr3_nt: TGTGCCACCAGCAGAGTACCGGGGATGAGCACAGATACGCAGTATTTT

v_call: TRBV19
d_call: .
j_call: TRBJ2-2
clone_size: .
cdr3_aa: CASTRGNTGELFF
cdr3_nt: TGTGCCAGTACGCGGGGTAACACCGGGGAGCTGTTTTTT

v_call: TRBV19
d_call: .
j_call: TRBJ1-1
clone_size: few
cdr3_aa: CASRDPGHQNTEAFF
cdr3_nt: TGTGCCAGTAGGGACCCGGGACACCAGAACACTGAAGCTTTCTTT

v_call: TRBV30
d_call: TRBD2
j_call: TRBJ2-7
clone_size: .
cdr3_aa: CAWSVRGPLAGHEQYF
cdr3_nt: TGTGCCTGGAGTGTAAGGGGTCCTTTAGCGGGTCACGAGCAGTACTTC

v_call: TRBV4-2
d_call: TRBD2
j_call: TRBJ2-2
clone_size: .
cdr3_aa: CASSQRVAGENTGELFF
cdr3_nt: TGTGCCAGCAGCCAAAGAGTAGCGGGGGAGAACACCGGGGAGCTGTTTTTT

v_call: TRBV15
d_call: .
j_call: TRBJ1-2
clone_size: few
cdr3_aa: CATSREAVNYGYTF
cdr3_nt: TGTGCCACCAGCAGAGAGGCGGTGAACTATGGCTACACCTTC

v_call: TRBV11-3
d_call: .
j_call: TRBJ2-1
clone_size: few
cdr3_aa: CASSLGGGVNNEQFF
cdr3_nt: TGTGCCAGCAGCTTAGGAGGGGGGGTCAACAATGAGCAGTTCTTC

v_call: TRBV9
d_call: .
j_call: TRBJ1-3
clone_size: .
cdr3_aa: CASSVAAGEGGNTIYF
cdr3_nt: TGTGCCAGCAGCGTAGCCGCAGGGGAGGGCGGAAACACCATATATTTT

v_call: TRBV5-6
d_call: .
j_call: TRBJ1-2
clone_size: .
cdr3_aa: CASSLAKGLDYGYTF
cdr3_nt: TGTGCCAGCAGCTTGGCCAAGGGGCTCGACTATGGCTACACCTTC

v_call: TRBV7-2
d_call: .
j_call: TRBJ1-1
clone_size: .
cdr3_aa: CASSFDGGNTEAFF
cdr3_nt: TGTGCCAGCAGCTTTGACGGGGGGAACACTGAAGCTTTCTTT

v_call: TRBV5-4
d_call: TRBD2
j_call: TRBJ2-1
clone_size: few
cdr3_aa: CASSLAGAGGLEQFF
cdr3_nt: TGTGCCAGCAGCTTGGCCGGGGCGGGGGGGCTGGAGCAGTTCTTC

v_call: TRBV7-2
d_call: .
j_call: TRBJ1-6
clone_size: few
cdr3_aa: CASSLERTGYNSPLHF
cdr3_nt: TGTGCCAGCAGCTTAGAGAGAACAGGTTATAATTCACCCCTCCACTTT

v_call: TRBV29-1
d_call: TRBD1
j_call: TRBJ1-5
clone_size: few
cdr3_aa: CSVRTGNQPQHF
cdr3_nt: TGCAGCGTTCGGACAGGGAACCAGCCCCAGCATTTT

v_call: TRBV2
d_call: TRBD1
j_call: TRBJ2-1
clone_size: .
cdr3_aa: CASSPRQGTYNEQFF
cdr3_nt: TGTGCCAGCAGTCCGAGACAGGGCACCTACAATGAGCAGTTCTTC

v_call: TRBV7-9
d_call: .
j_call: TRBJ1-5
clone_size: .
cdr3_aa: CASSRRYRHRYSNQPQHF
cdr3_nt: TGTGCCAGCAGCCGCAGGTACCGCCATCGTTATAGCAATCAGCCCCAGCATTTT

v_call: TRBV4-1
d_call: .
j_call: TRBJ2-7
clone_size: .
cdr3_aa: CASSRPGEAGQYF
cdr3_nt: TGCGCCAGCAGCCGGCCGGGAGAAGCGGGGCAGTACTTC